This is a list of T cell receptor beta chains from one sample in a study of vaccination effects on CD4 cells after COVID-19. Their antigens remain unidentified. Some clones are missing from TCRdb's copy, which holds only in-frame ones; the method was immunoSEQ multiplex PCR. Of more than 20,000 clones in the sample, around 74% were seen once. The sample was CD4+ T cells from PBMCs cultured with HCoV-NL63 spike peptides, taken before COVID-19 vaccination. These receptors all stem from a human donor who received a COVID-19 vaccine. The CDR3 runs from the conserved cysteine through the conserved F or W.

TRBV19	15	TRBJ1-2	CASTVYGTGSKGYTF
TRBV11-3	14	TRBJ2-7	CASSGGTGAYEQYF
TRBV6-5	13	TRBJ2-1	CASSHPGGIGQFF
TRBV19	14	TRBJ1-2	CASSIEAGSGGYTF
TRBV19	15	TRBJ2-2	CASSMGLAITGELFF
TRBV24-1	14	TRBJ1-5	CATSEGGGLQPQHF
TRBV6-1	11	TRBJ1-6	CASRLNSPLHF
TRBV11-2	14	TRBJ2-5	CASSPRGRGETQYF
TRBV20-1	17	TRBJ2-7	CSASASFGAGRRYEQYF
TRBV12-3/TRBV12-4	13	TRBJ2-2	CASSLRYTGELFF
TRBV29-1	14	TRBJ2-3	CSVEGRGVRDTQYF
TRBV30	14	TRBJ2-2	CAWSTGGNTGELFF
TRBV7-2	14	TRBJ2-7	CASSFRRGSHEQYF
TRBV5-1	14	TRBJ1-4	CASSLASTNEKLFF
TRBV6-5	16	TRBJ1-6	CASSYSRTGVGSPLHF
TRBV5-6	14	TRBJ2-7	CASSPDGSSYEQYF
TRBV28	12	TRBJ2-7	CASSLRGHEQYF
TRBV6-2/TRBV6-3	13	TRBJ1-1	CASSYRGNTEAFF
TRBV29-1	14	TRBJ2-3	CSVDTRESTDTQYF
TRBV6-2/TRBV6-3	12	TRBJ1-1	CASSYGGTQAFF
TRBV30	16	TRBJ2-6	CAWSDTGLSGANVLTF
TRBV25-1	11	TRBJ1-2	CASSEGRGYTF